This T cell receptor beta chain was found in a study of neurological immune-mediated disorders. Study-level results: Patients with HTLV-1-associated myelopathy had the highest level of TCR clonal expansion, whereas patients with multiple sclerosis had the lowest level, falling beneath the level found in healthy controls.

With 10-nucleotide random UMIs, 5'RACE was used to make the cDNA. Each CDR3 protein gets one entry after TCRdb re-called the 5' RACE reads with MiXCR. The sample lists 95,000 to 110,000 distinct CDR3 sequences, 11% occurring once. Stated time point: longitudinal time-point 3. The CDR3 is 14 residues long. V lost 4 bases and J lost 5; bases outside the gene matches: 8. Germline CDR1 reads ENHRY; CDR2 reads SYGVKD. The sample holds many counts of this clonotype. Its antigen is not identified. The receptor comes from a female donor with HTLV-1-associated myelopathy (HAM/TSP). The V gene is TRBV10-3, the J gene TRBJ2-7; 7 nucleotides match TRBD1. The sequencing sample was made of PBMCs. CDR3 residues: CAISGDREFHEQYF. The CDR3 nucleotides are TGTGCCATCAGTGGAGACAGGGAATTCCACGAGCAGTACTTC.